This entry is about one TCR beta chain. This record comes from a study of T cell changes during pregnancy in multiple sclerosis. Sequenced by immunoSEQ multiplex PCR; TCRdb stores in-frame clones only, minus some. The sample has about 47,000 clones, 80% to 90% seen once. This receptor was obtained from a female donor with multiple sclerosis, enrolled in a pregnancy study. This material consisted of CD8+ T cells from peripheral blood mononuclear cells, taken in the second trimester of pregnancy.

The CDR3 coding sequence is TGCGCCAGCAGCGTCCGGGACAGAGACACAGATACGCAGTATTTT. As protein: CASSVRDRDTDTQYF. The genes are TRBV5-1 and TRBJ2-3; 7 bases line up with TRBD1. V gave up 4 bases and J gave up 2 bases; unmatched junction bases: 7. The CDR3 consists of 15 residues. CDR1 and CDR2 from the germline V gene are SGHRS and YFSETQ.